The next 2 T cell receptor beta chains were all read from a single sample in a study of neurological immune-mediated disorders. TCRdb reprocessed the 5' RACE reads with MiXCR, giving one entry per CDR3 protein. This sample yields about 59,000 distinct CDR3 sequences, of which around 3.5% are seen a single time; about 3% belongs to the top ten. The sample taken for sequencing was PBMCs. The receptor set was obtained from a woman aged 30 to 39 with multiple sclerosis.

The V gene is TRBV5-1, the J gene TRBJ2-1; D is uncertain. V was cut by 1 base and J by 7 bases, with 6 bases left in between. CDR1 and CDR2 from the germline V gene are SGHRS and YFSETQ. This CDR3 has 12 amino acids. The CDR3 sequence is CASSLPKNEQFF. The CDR3 DNA follows: TGCGCCAGCAGCTTGCCCAAGAATGAGCAGTTCTTC. The full variable domain, rest sourced from reference TRBV5-1 and TRBJ2-1, is KAGVTQTPRYLIKTRGQQVTLSCSPISGHRSVSWYQQTPGQGLQFLFEYFSETQRNKGNFPGRFSGRQFSNSRSEMNVSTLELGDSALYLCASSLPKNEQFFGPGTRLTVL.

The chain recombines TRBV7-2 with TRBJ1-2; unclear D gene. There are 11 residues in the CDR3. In germline, CDR1 is SGHTA, CDR2 FQGNSA. Trimming cost V 2 bases and J 7 bases, with 5 bases left between them. The chain's CDR3 is CASSLWGGYTF. As DNA, the CDR3 is TGTGCCAGCAGCTTATGGGGTGGCTACACCTTC.